One and the same sample provided the 19 T cell receptor beta chains below, sequenced in a study of blood T cells in healthy people across ages. A J-beta primer mix and a sample-barcoded 5' primer were used in a second PCR of about 7 to 12 cycles. Via MiXCR, TCRdb re-called the 5' RACE reads, giving one row per CDR3 protein. Of 600,000 to 850,000 distinct CDR3 sequences in the sample, 20% to 25% were seen once. This same sample was also taken into another study, of T cells of mothers and their children.

Source material: blood. These receptors were taken from a boy younger than 18 in good health.

The chain employs TRBV7-2 and TRBJ2-3, with D possibly matching TRBD1 (6 bases). Germline CDR1 reads SGHTA; CDR2 reads FQGNSA. Trimming removed 2 bases from V and 5 bases from J, with 14 bases in between. The CDR3 consists of 15 residues. CDR3 loop: CASSLQGRLVDTQYF. The CDR3, as DNA: TGTGCCAGCAGCTTACAGGGGCGCCTAGTAGATACGCAGTATTTT.

The V gene is TRBV4-2, the J gene TRBJ1-1; TRBD1 matches at 7 bases. CDR3 length equals 17 residues. The V and J ends lost 1 base and 6 bases, in that order; junction bases with no gene match: 14. Germline V CDR1 and CDR2: LGHNA, YNFKEQ. CDR3 sequence reads: CASSQGFTGDGGPEAFF. CDR3 coding DNA: TGTGCCAGCAGCCAAGGATTCACAGGGGATGGGGGCCCTGAAGCTTTCTTT.

This sequence joins TRBV6-2 or TRBV6-3 and TRBJ2-1; the D gene is possibly TRBD2 (7 bases). The ends were cut back, 8 bases at V and 3 bases at J, with 14 bases in the middle. The CDR3 is 14 residues long. Germline CDR1 reads MNHEY; CDR2 reads SVGEGT. The CDR3 loop is CASLRGADYNEQFF. The CDR3 DNA reads as TGTGCCAGCCTCCGGGGGGCGGACTACAATGAGCAGTTCTTC.

This clonotype occurred a few times. The chain employs TRBV7-9 and TRBJ2-3; 11 positions match TRBD2. With 5 bases clipped from V and 0 bases from J, the junction kept 4 bases outside the gene matches. Germline CDR1 and CDR2: SEHNR and FQNEAQ (reference sequence). This CDR3 spans 16 amino acids. CDR3 loop: CASSPGLAESTDTQYF. CDR3 in DNA: TGTGCCAGCAGCCCGGGACTAGCGGAAAGCACAGATACGCAGTATTTT.

V and J are TRBV7-9 and TRBJ2-1, with 7 bases aligning to TRBD2. The trim removed 5 bases at V and 2 bases at J, leaving 6 bases unmatched. This CDR3 has 15 residues. The germline V gene encodes CDR1 SEHNR and CDR2 FQNEAQ (reference sequence). In nucleotides, the CDR3 is TGTGCCAGCAGCCCCGCTGCGGGGGCCTACAATGAGCAGTTCTTC. This translates into CASSPAAGAYNEQFF.

In its sample, this clonotype was seen a few times. This chain joins TRBV5-1 and TRBJ2-5, with D possibly TRBD1 on 6 matching bases. Trimming left V 4 bases short and J 3 bases short, with 10 bases between. Germline CDR1 and CDR2: SGHRS and YFSETQ. This CDR3 has 13 residues. The CDR3: CASSPHREETQYF. The CDR3 DNA follows: TGCGCCAGCAGCCCCCACAGGGAAGAGACCCAGTACTTC.

V gene TRBV5-1 combines with J gene TRBJ2-5; a possible D gene is TRBD2 (5 bases). The closer fit of TRBJ2-7 to the DNA end suggests the J call may be wrong. CDR1 is SGHRS, CDR2 YFSETQ, per germline. There are 13 residues in the CDR3. CDR3 amino acids: CASSWVGDVEQYF. CDR3 DNA: TGCGCCAGCAGCTGGGTGGGAGATGTCGAGCAGTACTTC.

The V and J genes are TRBV5-1 and TRBJ2-5; no reliable D call. The CDR3 contains 15 residues. V was cut by 1 base and J by 5 bases, with 15 bases left in between. The V gene's germline CDR1 is SGHRS and CDR2 YFSETQ. In DNA form, the CDR3 reads TGCGCCAGCAGCTTGTCTACAGAATCGGTCGAGACCCAGTACTTC. Translated: CASSLSTESVETQYF.

This clonotype was counted between two and nine times. The chain joins TRBV5-1 to TRBJ1-2; D remains ambiguous. CDR1 is SGHRS and CDR2 is YFSETQ in the germline V gene. V lost 3 bases to trimming and J lost 8 bases, with 14 bases between them. The CDR3 length is 13 residues. The DNA for the CDR3 is TGCGCCAGCAGCTCACGGACGGGAACGGGCTACACCTTC. Translated: CASSSRTGTGYTF. Together with reference TRBV5-1 and TRBJ1-2, the CDR3 gives the full variable domain: KAGVTQTPRYLIKTRGQQVTLSCSPISGHRSVSWYQQTPGQGLQFLFEYFSETQRNKGNFPGRFSGRQFSNSRSEMNVSTLELGDSALYLCASSSRTGTGYTFGSGTRLTVV.

This clonotype was counted only a few times. The chain carries TRBV28 and TRBJ2-2; 7 bases fit TRBD2. Germline CDR1 and CDR2: MDHEN and SYDVKM. J gave up 4 bases and V 2 bases, and 4 bases lay outside the gene matches. CDR3 length: 15 amino acids. In DNA form, the CDR3 reads TGTGCCAGCAGTTTACGCGGGAGCGCCACCGGGGAGCTGTTTTTT. Amino acids: CASSLRGSATGELFF.

This clonotype was counted a few times. V gene TRBV29-1 combines with J gene TRBJ2-5; unclear D gene. Between the trimmed V and J ends, which lost 2 bases and 3 bases, there was a span of 13 bases. Looked up from germline, CDR1 is SQVTM and CDR2 is ANQGSEA. This CDR3 is built from 14 residues. The CDR3 nucleotides read TGCAGCGTTGAAAGGACCCCGGGCGAAGAGACCCAGTACTTC. This encodes CSVERTPGEETQYF.

The chain couples TRBV11-2 to TRBJ2-3; tentatively, D is TRBD2 (5 bases). Germline V lookup: CDR1 SGHAT, CDR2 FQNNGV. There are 14 residues in the CDR3. V was pared by 6 bases and J by 0 bases, with 10 bases between. This chain's CDR3 is CASSRLPSTDTQYF. The CDR3 DNA sequence: TGTGCCAGCAGTAGACTACCTAGCACAGATACGCAGTATTTT.

V gene TRBV10-2 combines with J gene TRBJ2-5; TRBD2 agrees at 7 bases. The CDR3 runs 15 residues. Unmatched junction bases numbered 7, after V lost 6 bases and J lost 0 bases. Germline V gene data show CDR1 as WSHSY and CDR2 as SAAADI. The CDR3 protein is CASRDLSGNQETQYF. The CDR3 region has the DNA TGCGCCAGCAGGGACCTGAGCGGGAACCAAGAGACCCAGTACTTC.

The rearrangement joins TRBV11-2 to TRBJ2-5; the D gene is possibly TRBD1 (6 bases). The CDR3 extends over 13 amino acids. CDR1 is SGHAT and CDR2 is FQNNGV in the germline V gene. Deletions cut 5 bases from V and 5 bases from J, with 12 bases between. CDR3 protein: CASSNTGWETQYF. The CDR3 nucleotides read TGTGCCAGCAGCAATACAGGGTGGGAGACCCAGTACTTC.

The chain is built from TRBV24-1 and TRBJ2-5; TRBD1 matches at 10 bases. The CDR3 covers 17 residues. Germline loops: CDR1 KGHDR, CDR2 SFDVKD. Trimming removed 3 bases from V and 5 bases from J; junction bases left unmatched: 11. CDR3 in amino acids: CATSDAGQGGPRETQYF. As DNA, the CDR3 is TGTGCCACCAGTGATGCAGGACAGGGGGGACCCCGGGAGACCCAGTACTTC.

The chain links TRBV12-3 or TRBV12-4 to TRBJ1-2; D possibly corresponds to TRBD1 (5 bases). The ends were cut back, 1 base at V and 2 bases at J, with 14 bases in the middle. The CDR3 extends over 16 amino acids. CDR3 sequence: CASSLGLVGGNYGYTF. CDR3 sequence (DNA): TGTGCCAGCAGTTTAGGTCTCGTCGGGGGGAACTATGGCTACACCTTC.

The chain carries TRBV28 and TRBJ1-5; D gene unclear. Per the germline V gene, CDR1 is MDHEN and CDR2 is SYDVKM. The CDR3 has 17 residues. V was cut by 3 bases and J by 1 base, with 16 bases left in between. CDR3 residues: CASSFIGLANSNQPQHF. Here the CDR3 DNA reads TGTGCCAGCAGTTTTATAGGGTTGGCGAACAGCAATCAGCCCCAGCATTTT.

This clonotype came up a few times. This rearrangement joins TRBV3-1 to TRBJ2-5; TRBD1 or TRBD2 may be the D gene (5 bases each). The CDR3 loop spans 17 amino acids. Trimming removed 5 bases from V and 5 bases from J, with 24 bases in between. Germline-derived CDR1 and CDR2 are LGHDT and YNNKEL (reference sequence). The CDR3 spells CASSSGTPGKWWETQYF. The CDR3 nucleotides read TGTGCCAGCAGCTCCGGGACCCCAGGAAAGTGGTGGGAGACCCAGTACTTC.

V is TRBV12-3 or TRBV12-4 and J is TRBJ1-1; no clear D. The CDR3 has 13 amino acids. V was trimmed by 3 bases and J by 4 bases, leaving 9 bases between them. CDR3 nucleotide sequence: TGTGCCAGCAGTTTCAAGTTCGTCACTGAAGCTTTCTTT. It encodes CASSFKFVTEAFF.